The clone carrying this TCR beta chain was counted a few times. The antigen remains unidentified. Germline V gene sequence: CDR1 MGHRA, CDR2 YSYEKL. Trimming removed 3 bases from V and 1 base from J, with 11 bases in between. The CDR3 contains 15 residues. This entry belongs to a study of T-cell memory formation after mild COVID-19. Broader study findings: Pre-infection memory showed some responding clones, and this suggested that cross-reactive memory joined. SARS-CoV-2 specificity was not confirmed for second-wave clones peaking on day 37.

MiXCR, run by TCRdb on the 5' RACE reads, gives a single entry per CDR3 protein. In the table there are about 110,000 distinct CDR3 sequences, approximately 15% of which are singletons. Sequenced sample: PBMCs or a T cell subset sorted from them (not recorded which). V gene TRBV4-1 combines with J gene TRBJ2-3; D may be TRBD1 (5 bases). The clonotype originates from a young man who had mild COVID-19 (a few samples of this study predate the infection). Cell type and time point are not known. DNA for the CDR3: TGCGCCAGCAGCCATCCCTGGGGCGGCACAGATACGCAGTATTTT. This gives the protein CASSHPWGGTDTQYF.